What follows describes a single TCR beta chain. This entry comes from a study of memory CD4+ T cells and cytomegalovirus serostatus. Single viable CD3+CD4+CD8-CD45RO+ cells were sorted as the memory CD4+ T cells. Serum IgG to CMV pp150, pp28, p38 and p52 defined serostatus. After thawing, CD4+ T cells were positively selected. Germline CDR1 reads SNHLY; CDR2 reads FYNNEI. The CDR3 spans 17 residues. Trimming cost V 4 bases and J 3 bases, with 18 bases left between them. Assay: immunoSEQ multiplex PCR; the TCRdb copy retains only in-frame clones and omits some. The data contain over 50,000 clones, 82% of them singletons.

The chain combines TRBV2 with TRBJ2-2; D perhaps matches TRBD1 (7 bases). The sequence came from an adult in good health and CMV-seronegative. Sequencing used memory CD4+ T cells from blood. The CDR3 DNA sequence: TGTGCCAGCAGTGGGGCAGGGGGTCGCGGGGACACCGGGGAGCTGTTTTTT. The encoded protein is CASSGAGGRGDTGELFF.